This is a list of T cell receptor beta chains from one sample in a study of Ad26.COV2.S vaccination and SARS-CoV-2 variants. Produced via immunoSEQ multiplex PCR; TCRdb's table is partial and in-frame only. The table has about 400,000 clones, roughly 90% seen once; the top ten hold 3.6%. The sample here was peripheral blood, taken in a trial of Ad26.COV2.S vaccine versus placebo. The receptors here all came from a person between 18 and 65 years old who received the Ad26.COV2.S COVID-19 vaccine or a placebo. Each CDR3 is given with its conserved first and last residue. A D gene is named only where the DNA matches it firmly. Clone size is not always given. Where it is, it says once, few, many or a class for expanded clones.

clone size: .
J gene: TRBJ2-5
D gene: .
V gene: TRBV7-9
CDR3 protein: CASSLPLGVTELEETQYF
CDR3 DNA: TGTGCCAGCAGCCTACCCCTAGGTGTCACAGAATTAGAAGAGACCCAGTACTTC

clone size: .
J gene: TRBJ2-7
D gene: .
V gene: TRBV20-1
CDR3 protein: CSASSPNEQYF
CDR3 DNA: TGCAGTGCTAGTTCGCCGAACGAGCAGTACTTC

clone size: .
J gene: TRBJ2-7
D gene: TRBD1
V gene: TRBV27
CDR3 protein: CASSPPGQGGYEQYF
CDR3 DNA: TGTGCCAGCAGTCCACCCGGACAGGGAGGCTACGAGCAGTACTTC

clone size: .
J gene: TRBJ2-1
D gene: TRBD1
V gene: TRBV9
CDR3 protein: CASSTRWTGNEQFF
CDR3 DNA: TGTGCCAGCTCTACCCGGTGGACAGGAAATGAGCAGTTCTTC

clone size: .
J gene: TRBJ1-6
D gene: TRBD1
V gene: TRBV6-5
CDR3 protein: CASSYTGDIGGALHF
CDR3 DNA: TGTGCCAGCAGTTACACAGGGGACATAGGAGGGGCCCTCCACTTT

clone size: .
J gene: TRBJ2-2
D gene: .
V gene: TRBV5-1
CDR3 protein: CASSLVWPAGELFF
CDR3 DNA: TGCGCCAGCAGCTTGGTCTGGCCCGCAGGGGAGCTGTTTTTT

clone size: .
J gene: TRBJ1-4
D gene: .
V gene: TRBV7-8
CDR3 protein: CASSYPGLGNEKLFF
CDR3 DNA: TGTGCCAGCAGCTACCCGGGACTGGGTAATGAAAAACTGTTTTTT

clone size: .
J gene: TRBJ1-1
D gene: .
V gene: TRBV19
CDR3 protein: CASSTSGRNTEAFF
CDR3 DNA: TGTGCCAGTAGTACCTCAGGACGGAACACTGAAGCTTTCTTT

clone size: .
J gene: TRBJ2-3
D gene: .
V gene: TRBV2
CDR3 protein: CASKLEVTDTQYF
CDR3 DNA: TGTGCCAGCAAATTGGAGGTCACAGATACGCAGTATTTT

clone size: .
J gene: TRBJ1-2
D gene: TRBD1
V gene: TRBV10-3
CDR3 protein: CAISGQGAHGYTF
CDR3 DNA: TGTGCCATCAGTGGCCAGGGGGCACATGGCTACACCTTC

clone size: .
J gene: TRBJ1-4
D gene: .
V gene: TRBV7-2
CDR3 protein: CASSLGSATNEKLFF
CDR3 DNA: TGTGCCAGCAGCCTCGGGAGTGCAACTAATGAAAAACTGTTTTTT

clone size: once
J gene: TRBJ2-5
D gene: TRBD2
V gene: TRBV5-8
CDR3 protein: CASSLVWGTKGETQYF
CDR3 DNA: TGTGCCAGCAGCTTGGTTTGGGGGACTAAAGGAGAGACCCAGTACTTC

clone size: once
J gene: TRBJ1-1
D gene: TRBD1
V gene: TRBV4-1
CDR3 protein: CASSSRQGLSTEAFF
CDR3 DNA: TGCGCCAGCAGCAGCCGACAGGGGCTGAGTACTGAAGCTTTCTTT

clone size: .
J gene: TRBJ2-7
D gene: .
V gene: TRBV5-6
CDR3 protein: CASSLTGEQYF
CDR3 DNA: TGTGCCAGCAGCTTGACAGGGGAGCAGTACTTC

clone size: .
J gene: TRBJ2-7
D gene: TRBD2
V gene: TRBV10-2
CDR3 protein: CASSESPRGVYEQYF
CDR3 DNA: TGCGCCAGCAGTGAGTCTCCGCGGGGGGTTTATGAGCAGTACTTC

clone size: .
J gene: TRBJ2-3
D gene: .
V gene: TRBV6-5
CDR3 protein: CASSYSLLSTDTQYF
CDR3 DNA: TGTGCCAGCAGTTACTCCTTACTAAGCACAGATACGCAGTATTTT

clone size: .
J gene: TRBJ1-1
D gene: .
V gene: TRBV30
CDR3 protein: CAWSEPSGVRNTEAFF
CDR3 DNA: TGTGCCTGGAGTGAGCCTTCGGGGGTTAGGAACACTGAAGCTTTCTTT

clone size: .
J gene: TRBJ2-7
D gene: .
V gene: TRBV7-9
CDR3 protein: CASSSNRPEQYF
CDR3 DNA: TGTGCCAGCAGCTCAAACAGGCCCGAGCAGTACTTC

clone size: .
J gene: TRBJ2-7
D gene: TRBD2
V gene: TRBV3-1/TRBV3-2
CDR3 protein: CASSQEGAGSSYEQYF
CDR3 DNA: TGTGCCAGCAGCCAAGAGGGAGCGGGGAGCTCCTACGAGCAGTACTTC

clone size: .
J gene: TRBJ2-5
D gene: .
V gene: TRBV2
CDR3 protein: CASSDWTRGVRWAQYF
CDR3 DNA: TGTGCCAGCAGTGATTGGACCAGAGGGGTGCGTTGGGCCCAGTACTTC

clone size: .
J gene: TRBJ2-5
D gene: .
V gene: TRBV18
CDR3 protein: CASSPLEETQYF
CDR3 DNA: TGTGCCAGCTCACCATTAGAAGAGACCCAGTACTTC

clone size: .
J gene: TRBJ1-3
D gene: .
V gene: TRBV19
CDR3 protein: CASRSDGNTIYF
CDR3 DNA: TGTGCCAGTAGATCGGACGGAAACACCATATATTTT

clone size: .
J gene: TRBJ2-1
D gene: TRBD2
V gene: TRBV15
CDR3 protein: CATKLAGGRIYNEQFF
CDR3 DNA: TGTGCCACCAAGCTAGCGGGGGGCCGAATTTACAATGAGCAGTTCTTC

clone size: .
J gene: TRBJ1-5
D gene: .
V gene: TRBV19
CDR3 protein: CASSIARGEPSNQPQHF
CDR3 DNA: TGTGCCAGTAGTATAGCCCGCGGGGAGCCGAGCAATCAGCCCCAGCATTTT

clone size: .
J gene: TRBJ2-1
D gene: .
V gene: TRBV27
CDR3 protein: CASSLSGSSYNEQFF
CDR3 DNA: TGTGCCAGCAGTTTGTCGGGGAGCTCCTACAATGAGCAGTTCTTC

clone size: .
J gene: TRBJ2-7
D gene: .
V gene: TRBV28
CDR3 protein: CASSLGGYEQYF
CDR3 DNA: TGTGCCAGCAGTTTAGGGGGCTACGAGCAGTACTTC

clone size: .
J gene: TRBJ2-7
D gene: TRBD1
V gene: TRBV6-6
CDR3 protein: CASSPLVRKEPGQGYEQYF
CDR3 DNA: TGTGCCAGCAGTCCCCTCGTTCGGAAAGAACCGGGACAGGGGTACGAGCAGTACTTC

clone size: .
J gene: TRBJ2-5
D gene: .
V gene: TRBV9
CDR3 protein: CASSVGGGGGETQYF
CDR3 DNA: TGTGCCAGCAGCGTAGGAGGTGGGGGCGGAGAGACCCAGTACTTC

clone size: .
J gene: TRBJ1-1
D gene: TRBD1
V gene: TRBV6-5
CDR3 protein: CATRGTGNTEAFF
CDR3 DNA: TGTGCCACCCGGGGGACAGGGAACACTGAAGCTTTCTTT

clone size: .
J gene: TRBJ2-1
D gene: TRBD1
V gene: TRBV6-5
CDR3 protein: CASSLYGQGNYNEQFF
CDR3 DNA: TGTGCCAGCAGTTTATATGGACAGGGGAACTACAATGAGCAGTTCTTC

clone size: .
J gene: TRBJ1-3
D gene: .
V gene: TRBV7-2
CDR3 protein: CASSLERAGNTIYF
CDR3 DNA: TGTGCCAGCAGCTTAGAAAGGGCAGGAAACACCATATATTTT

clone size: once
J gene: TRBJ1-2
D gene: TRBD1
V gene: TRBV7-3
CDR3 protein: CASSLNSGGAFTYGYTF
CDR3 DNA: TGTGCCAGCAGCTTAAACTCAGGGGGCGCTTTCACTTATGGCTACACCTTC

clone size: .
J gene: TRBJ2-5
D gene: TRBD2
V gene: TRBV30
CDR3 protein: CAWSRVAGGQETQYF
CDR3 DNA: TGTGCCTGGAGTCGGGTAGCGGGGGGGCAAGAGACCCAGTACTTC

clone size: .
J gene: TRBJ1-4
D gene: TRBD1
V gene: TRBV5-8
CDR3 protein: CASSRDRSNEKLFF
CDR3 DNA: TGTGCCAGCAGCCGGGACAGAAGCAATGAAAAACTGTTTTTT

clone size: .
J gene: TRBJ2-3
D gene: .
V gene: TRBV2
CDR3 protein: CASGTSPEDTDTQYF
CDR3 DNA: TGTGCCAGCGGAACTAGTCCTGAAGACACAGATACGCAGTATTTT

clone size: .
J gene: TRBJ1-1
D gene: .
V gene: TRBV15
CDR3 protein: CATSRDRAGNTEAFF
CDR3 DNA: TGTGCCACCAGCAGAGATCGGGCAGGGAACACTGAAGCTTTCTTT

clone size: .
J gene: TRBJ2-2
D gene: TRBD1
V gene: TRBV11-3
CDR3 protein: CASSFLPGQGNTGELFF
CDR3 DNA: TGTGCCAGCAGCTTCCTACCCGGACAGGGGAACACCGGGGAGCTGTTTTTT

clone size: .
J gene: TRBJ1-1
D gene: .
V gene: TRBV7-2
CDR3 protein: CASSFGEGGTEAFF
CDR3 DNA: TGTGCCAGCAGCTTTGGTGAGGGGGGAACTGAAGCTTTCTTT

clone size: few
J gene: TRBJ1-3
D gene: .
V gene: TRBV7-2
CDR3 protein: CASSFVGSGNTIYF
CDR3 DNA: TGTGCCAGCAGCTTTGTGGGCTCTGGAAACACCATATATTTT

clone size: .
J gene: TRBJ2-7
D gene: .
V gene: TRBV18
CDR3 protein: CASSPRMTGASYEQYF
CDR3 DNA: TGTGCCAGCTCACCACGTATGACGGGGGCCTCCTACGAGCAGTACTTC

clone size: .
J gene: TRBJ2-7
D gene: .
V gene: TRBV12-3/TRBV12-4
CDR3 protein: CASSSETYEQYF
CDR3 DNA: TGTGCCAGCAGTTCTGAAACCTACGAGCAGTACTTC

clone size: .
J gene: TRBJ1-6
D gene: TRBD1
V gene: TRBV7-6
CDR3 protein: CASSSGQGAGNSPLHF
CDR3 DNA: TGTGCCAGCAGCTCCGGACAGGGGGCGGGAAATTCACCCCTCCACTTT

clone size: .
J gene: TRBJ2-5
D gene: .
V gene: TRBV2
CDR3 protein: CASSARGLRETQYF
CDR3 DNA: TGTGCCAGCAGTGCTCGGGGGCTACGGGAGACCCAGTACTTC

clone size: .
J gene: TRBJ1-3
D gene: .
V gene: TRBV25-1
CDR3 protein: CASSRDRSGNTIYF
CDR3 DNA: TGTGCCAGCAGTCGTGACAGGTCTGGAAACACCATATATTTT

clone size: many
J gene: TRBJ1-4
D gene: .
V gene: TRBV25-1
CDR3 protein: CASSEFEGRGGHNEKLFF
CDR3 DNA: TGTGCCAGCAGTGAATTCGAAGGGAGGGGCGGCCATAATGAAAAACTGTTTTTT

clone size: .
J gene: TRBJ2-4
D gene: .
V gene: TRBV15
CDR3 protein: CATSRVGVNIQYF
CDR3 DNA: TGTGCCACCAGCAGAGTGGGAGTTAACATTCAGTACTTC